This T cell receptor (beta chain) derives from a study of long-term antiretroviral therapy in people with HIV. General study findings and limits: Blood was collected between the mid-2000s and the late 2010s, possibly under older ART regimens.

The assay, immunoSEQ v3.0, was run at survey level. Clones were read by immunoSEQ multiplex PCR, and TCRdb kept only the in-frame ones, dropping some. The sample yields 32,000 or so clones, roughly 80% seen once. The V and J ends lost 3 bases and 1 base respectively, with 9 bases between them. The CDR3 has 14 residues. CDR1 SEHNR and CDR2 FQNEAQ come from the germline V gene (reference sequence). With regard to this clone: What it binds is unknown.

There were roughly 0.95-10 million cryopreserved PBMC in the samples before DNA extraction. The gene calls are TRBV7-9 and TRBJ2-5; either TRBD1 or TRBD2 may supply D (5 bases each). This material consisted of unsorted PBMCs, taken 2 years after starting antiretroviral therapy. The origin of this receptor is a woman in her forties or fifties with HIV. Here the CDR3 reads CASSLMGTQETQYF. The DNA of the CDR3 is TGTGCCAGCAGCTTGATGGGGACCCAAGAGACCCAGTACTTC.